This section outlines one T cell receptor (gamma chain) sequence together with its context. This clone is deemed medium-sized (0.01 to 0.1%). Its antigen remains undetermined. No clone much larger than this one lies a single base away; base qualities are absent. RNA was isolated using the RNeasy mini kit, and reverse transcription was performed with Superscript III. CDR3 amplicons were produced by multiplex PCR using pooled V-gene forward primers and a constant-region reverse primer with Illumina adaptor overhangs. After gel purification, the amplicons were indexed with Nextera index primers over eight extra PCR cycles and then purified using AMPure XP beads. Sequencing of libraries was performed on an Illumina MiSeq using paired-end 250 bp reads, dual indexing and a roughly 21% PhiX spike-in. The study's processing was this. FastQC was used to quality check the reads, while ea-utils fastq-join merged the TRG read pairs. IMGT/HighV-QUEST was used to annotate the sequences, only productive sequences with an unambiguous V-gene assignment were kept, and clonotypes were defined as sequences sharing an identical CDR3 sequence. For downstream analysis, VDJtools 1.1.1, tcR 2.2.3, Treemap and vegan Shannon diversity in R 3.4.4 were used. Public reads were reanalyzed in TCRdb with CATT, and rows carrying the same DNA were merged afterwards. The V and J calls follow TCRdb's processing rather than the paper's. The sample records over 25,000 gamma-chain clones, around 20% of which are singletons. The ten biggest clones cover 1.5% to 2% of the sample.

The data belong to a study of Vδ1+ human thymocytes listed by TCRdb under 2018. Study-wide context: As a data resource, the study described the mRNA-level TRG and TRD CDR3 repertoires of highly purified Vdelta1+ thymocytes obtained from young children. The multiplex-based CDR3 amplicon strategy had previously been validated against 5'RACE-based CDR3 amplicon generation methods. Overall study outcomes, separate from this receptor: Although sort purity was high, approximately 20% of thymic TRD sequences were Vdelta2 (with a few Vdelta3), in contrast to the peripheral blood Vdelta1+ controls. Unlike the oligoclonal repertoires in peripheral blood, the thymic TRG and TRD repertoires appeared highly polyclonal, with Gaussian CDR3 length distributions. Donors shared many TRG clonotypes (up to about 7x10^3), but TRD repertoires were essentially private, with at most 130 shared. Because unexpected Vdelta2 sequences could lead to misinterpretation of bulk repertoire data, the authors recommended using highly purified populations and single-cell validation. No clustering by age or sex was observed, so analyses did not stratify donors by these variables.

Thymic samples were depleted of alphabeta T cells, then CD3+ TCRVdelta1+ TCRVdelta2- thymocytes were FACS-sorted. A purity of roughly 97% to 99.6% was achieved for sorted Vdelta1+ thymocytes. The thymic specimens were obtained from fewer than ten paediatric patients who were undergoing corrective cardiac surgery and ranged in age from roughly 5 days to 15 months. Thymic tissue was dispersed, and mononuclear cells were isolated on a Histopaque-1077 density gradient. The staining antibodies were anti-TCRVdelta1 clone TS8.2, anti-TCRVdelta2 clone B6, anti-CD3 clone HIT3a and anti-TCRalphabeta clone IP26. V and J are trimmed by 3 bases and 5 bases, and the gene matches miss 1 base of the junction. CDR1 VINAFY and CDR2 YDVSNSKD were looked up in the germline V gene. The CDR3 runs 11 amino acids, cysteine and phenylalanine included. Left in the record is the CDR3 DNA by itself, 33 bases read in frame from the first base.

The sequenced sample consisted of Vdelta1+ gamma-delta thymocytes from the thymus. Explained via the paper, the cell subset or site label denotes: FACS-sorted CD3+ TCRalphabeta- TCRVdelta1+ TCRVdelta2- thymocytes. The rearranged segments are TRGV5 and TRGJ1 or TRGJ2. The sequence was collected from a boy less than two years old who had congenital heart surgery. The encoded CDR3 is CATWDDYKKLF. In nucleotide form, the sequence is TGTGCCACCTGGGACGATTATAAGAAACTCTTT.